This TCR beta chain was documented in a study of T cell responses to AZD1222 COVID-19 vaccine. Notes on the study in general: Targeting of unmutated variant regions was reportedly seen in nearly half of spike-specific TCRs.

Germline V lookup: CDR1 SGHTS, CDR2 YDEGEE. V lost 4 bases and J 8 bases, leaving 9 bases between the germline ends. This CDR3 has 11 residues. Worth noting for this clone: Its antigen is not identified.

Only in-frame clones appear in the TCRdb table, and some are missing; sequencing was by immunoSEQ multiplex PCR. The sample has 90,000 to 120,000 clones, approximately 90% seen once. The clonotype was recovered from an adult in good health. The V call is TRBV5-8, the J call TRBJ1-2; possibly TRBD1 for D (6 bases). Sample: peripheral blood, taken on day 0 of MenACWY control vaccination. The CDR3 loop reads CASSPQGGYTF. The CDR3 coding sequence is TGTGCCAGCAGCCCACAGGGAGGCTACACCTTC.